Listed below are T cell receptor beta chains from one sample, sequenced in a study of human T cells and chemical hapten exposure. MiXCR, run by TCRdb on the RACE reads, gives a single entry per CDR3 protein. The data show some 300,000 distinct CDR3 sequences, about 5% seen once. This specimen was whole blood, taken in connection with sensitization to the hapten diphenylcyclopropenone (DPC). These receptors all come from a woman under 30 with alopecia areata. Some clones in this sample may be carry-over from other donors' samples. The CDR3 runs from the conserved cysteine through the conserved F or W. D genes are given only for firm matches. Clone size is given for some rows only: seen once, a few or many times, or a class if the clone is expanded.

j_call clone_size d_call v_call cdr3_aa cdr3_nt
TRBJ2-1 few NA TRBV2 CASMVDWAGEQFF TGTGCCAGCATGGTCGATTGGGCGGGGGAGCAGTTCTTC
TRBJ2-5 few TRBD1 TRBV5-4 CASSLDRGEAQYF TGTGCCAGCAGCCTGGACAGGGGGGAGGCCCAGTACTTC
TRBJ2-1 many TRBD2 TRBV10-3 CAISESEGTSDEQFF TGTGCCATCAGTGAGTCGGAAGGGACTAGCGATGAGCAGTTCTTC
TRBJ2-3 many NA TRBV24-1 CATSDPPRTEQYF TGTGCCACCAGTGACCCTCCGAGGACAGAGCAGTATTTT
TRBJ1-5 NA TRBD1 TRBV6-2/TRBV6-3 CASNPGQLYNQPQHF TGTGCCAGCAACCCGGGACAGCTATACAATCAGCCCCAGCATTTT
TRBJ2-2 NA NA TRBV13 CASSQRQKGNTGELFF TGTGCCAGCAGCCAGCGACAGAAAGGAAACACCGGGGAGCTGTTTTTT
TRBJ1-3 NA TRBD1 TRBV5-1 CASSKTGGASGNTIYF TGCGCCAGCAGCAAGACAGGGGGTGCGTCTGGAAACACCATATATTTT
TRBJ2-5 many NA TRBV29-1 CSPWTEETQYF TGCAGCCCCTGGACGGAAGAGACCCAGTACTTC
TRBJ1-4 many NA TRBV12-3/TRBV12-4 CASSLTGQNEKLFF TGTGCCAGCAGTCTAACCGGACAGAATGAAAAACTGTTTTTT
TRBJ2-3 few TRBD1 TRBV10-3 CAISPGQVADTQYF TGTGCCATCAGCCCGGGACAGGTCGCAGATACGCAGTATTTT
TRBJ1-1 few NA TRBV28 CASSGTSMNTEAFF TGTGCCAGCAGTGGGACAAGCATGAACACTGAAGCTTTCTTT
TRBJ2-1 NA NA TRBV11-3 CASSSTGPRGSRYNEQFF TGTGCCAGCAGCTCCACGGGCCCACGGGGAAGCCGCTACAATGAGCAGTTCTTC
TRBJ1-1 few NA TRBV29-1 CSVDTTEDAFF TGCAGCGTTGATACGACAGAAGACGCTTTCTTT
TRBJ2-4 many TRBD1 TRBV6-5 CASSYAGGVKNIQYF TGTGCCAGCAGTTATGCAGGGGGCGTAAAAAACATTCAGTACTTC
TRBJ2-3 few NA TRBV9 CASSVLDRTDTQYF TGTGCCAGCAGCGTACTTGATCGCACAGATACGCAGTATTTT
TRBJ1-4 many NA TRBV29-1 CSVGGWGANEKLFF TGCAGCGTTGGAGGATGGGGGGCTAACGAAAAACTGTTTTTT
TRBJ1-4 few NA TRBV7-2 CASSLRTAVATNEKLFF TGTGCCAGCAGCCTTAGGACAGCCGTTGCAACTAATGAAAAACTGTTTTTT
TRBJ2-1 many TRBD2 TRBV11-3 CASSFNPIAGLSYNEQFF TGTGCCAGCAGCTTCAACCCAATAGCGGGGCTTTCCTACAATGAGCAGTTCTTC
TRBJ1-3 many NA TRBV14 CASSQLQGDTIYF TGTGCCAGCAGCCAATTACAGGGCGACACCATATATTTT
TRBJ1-5 few TRBD1 TRBV18 CASSPLPTGINQPQHF TGTGCCAGCTCACCACTTCCGACAGGGATCAATCAGCCCCAGCATTTT
TRBJ1-1 few TRBD1 TRBV6-2/TRBV6-3 CASSPPTGYNTEAFF TGTGCCAGCAGCCCCCCGACAGGGTACAACACTGAAGCTTTCTTT
TRBJ2-5 few NA TRBV6-5 CASSYSYTGRQETQYF TGTGCCAGCAGTTACTCATATACCGGGAGACAAGAGACCCAGTACTTC
TRBJ2-6 few NA TRBV5-4 CASSFLWSNPGANVLTF NA
TRBJ1-1 many NA TRBV29-1 CSVERDRTEAFF TGCAGCGTTGAACGGGATCGGACTGAAGCTTTCTTT
TRBJ1-6 many NA TRBV5-1 CASSPSGGANSPLHF TGCGCCAGCAGCCCCTCTGGGGGCGCGAATTCACCCCTCCACTTT
TRBJ2-3 many NA TRBV10-3 CAISERGPRGTDTQYF TGTGCCATCAGTGAGCGTGGGCCGCGTGGCACAGATACGCAGTATTTT
TRBJ2-1 many TRBD2 TRBV28 CASSNSGGNFEQFF TGTGCCAGCAGCAATAGCGGGGGTAACTTTGAGCAGTTCTTC
TRBJ2-5 NA NA TRBV7-2 CASSSPLGETQYF TGTGCCAGCAGCTCCCCTTTGGGGGAGACCCAGTACTTC
TRBJ1-1 few NA TRBV6-2/TRBV6-3 CASSYDFQGPEAFF TGTGCCAGCAGTTACGATTTTCAGGGTCCTGAAGCTTTCTTT
TRBJ2-3 many NA TRBV11-2 CASSVGVGNTQYF TGTGCCAGCAGCGTAGGGGTAGGCAATACGCAGTATTTT
TRBJ2-7 many NA TRBV20-1 CSSAGQTVPYEQYF TGCAGTTCTGCGGGACAGACGGTGCCCTACGAGCAGTACTTC
TRBJ1-2 many NA TRBV6-5 CASSWDPGANGYTF TGTGCCAGCAGCTGGGACCCAGGAGCTAATGGCTACACCTTC
TRBJ1-5 many TRBD1 TRBV6-5 CASSPGQGTRQTPQHF TGTGCCAGCAGCCCAGGACAGGGTACACGGCAAACGCCCCAGCATTTT
TRBJ2-3 few NA TRBV5-1 CASSLARASAMDTQYF TGCGCCAGCAGCTTGGCCCGGGCTTCGGCAATGGATACGCAGTATTTT
TRBJ2-1 few TRBD2 TRBV4-3 CASSQGVSGGSSYNEQFF TGCGCCAGCAGCCAAGGTGTCAGCGGGGGGAGCTCCTACAATGAGCAGTTCTTC
TRBJ2-3 few TRBD2 TRBV7-8 CASKRGSTDTQYF TGTGCCAGCAAGCGGGGGAGCACAGATACGCAGTATTTT
TRBJ1-5 NA NA TRBV18 CASSPGPLREPQHF TGTGCCAGCTCACCGGGACCGCTTAGGGAGCCCCAGCATTTT
TRBJ2-1 many TRBD1 TRBV19 CASTIGQGRDEQFF TGTGCCAGTACAATCGGACAGGGGAGGGATGAGCAGTTCTTC
TRBJ2-1 NA TRBD2 TRBV6-2/TRBV6-3 CASSSGTSGFNEQFF TGTGCCAGCAGTTCCGGGACTAGCGGGTTCAATGAGCAGTTCTTC
TRBJ1-2 many NA TRBV20-1 CSARDPGTLYGYTF TGCAGTGCTAGAGATCCCGGGACACTGTATGGCTACACCTTC
TRBJ1-5 few TRBD1 TRBV27 CASSLTGGVGNQPQHF TGTGCCAGCAGTCTTACAGGGGGCGTTGGCAATCAGCCCCAGCATTTT
TRBJ2-7 few NA TRBV2 CASSGAGAKISYEQYF TGTGCCAGCAGTGGGGCGGGGGCGAAAATTTCCTACGAGCAGTACTTC
TRBJ1-5 NA NA TRBV21-1 CASTLRDRVNQPQHF TGTGCCAGCACCCTCCGGGACAGAGTAAATCAGCCCCAGCATTTT
TRBJ1-1 few TRBD1 TRBV2 CASSDRGPTATEAFF TGTGCCAGCAGTGATAGGGGGCCCACTGCGACTGAAGCTTTCTTT
TRBJ1-2 few TRBD1 TRBV7-2 CASSFSGTGWGRGYTF TGTGCCAGCAGCTTTAGTGGGACAGGGTGGGGAAGAGGCTACACCTTC
TRBJ2-6 many NA TRBV5-6 CASSLKVPPSGANVLTF TGTGCCAGCAGCTTGAAGGTACCTCCTTCTGGGGCCAACGTCCTGACTTTC
TRBJ2-3 few NA TRBV20-1 CSASSYTDTQYF TGCAGTGCTAGCAGTTACACAGATACGCAGTATTTT
TRBJ1-6 many NA TRBV13 CASSRAYNSPLHF TGTGCCAGCAGCCGGGCCTATAATTCACCCCTCCACTTT
TRBJ2-5 many TRBD1 TRBV10-3 CATSRTGGETQYF TGTGCCACCTCACGGACAGGGGGGGAGACCCAGTACTTC
TRBJ2-2 many TRBD2 TRBV12-3/TRBV12-4 CASSSGSGGPGELFF TGTGCCAGCAGTTCCGGGAGCGGGGGGCCCGGGGAGCTGTTTTTT
TRBJ1-5 NA NA TRBV10-3 CAISDNGYSNQPQHF TGTGCCATCAGTGATAACGGATATAGCAATCAGCCCCAGCATTTT
TRBJ1-2 NA NA TRBV12-3/TRBV12-4 CASSPYGNYGYTF TGTGCCAGCAGCCCCTATGGTAACTATGGCTACACCTTC
TRBJ2-7 few TRBD1 TRBV6-2/TRBV6-3 CASSYSQGVDEQYF TGTGCCAGCAGTTACTCGCAGGGGGTTGACGAGCAGTACTTC
TRBJ2-3 few NA TRBV25-1 CASSEWKQGGAQYF TGTGCCAGCAGTGAATGGAAACAGGGAGGTGCGCAGTATTTT
TRBJ2-1 many NA TRBV18 CASSPPLRDYNEQFF TGTGCCAGCTCACCACCGCTAAGGGACTACAATGAGCAGTTCTTC
TRBJ2-3 NA TRBD1 TRBV11-2 CASSPVPGQAPSRTDTQYF TGTGCCAGCAGCCCAGTCCCGGGACAGGCCCCTAGCCGCACAGATACGCAGTATTTT
TRBJ2-1 many NA TRBV20-1 CSARIRDNEQFF TGCAGTGCTAGAATTAGGGACAATGAGCAGTTCTTC
TRBJ2-7 NA NA TRBV9 CASSPNLGPSSYEQYF TGTGCCAGCAGCCCAAATTTGGGTCCCAGCTCCTACGAGCAGTACTTC
TRBJ2-1 few TRBD2 TRBV10-3 CAISDASGGTRVNNEQFF TGTGCCATCAGTGATGCTAGCGGGGGGACCCGAGTCAACAATGAGCAGTTCTTC
TRBJ2-2 NA NA TRBV12-3/TRBV12-4 CATWGGNTGELFF TGTGCCACCTGGGGCGGGAACACCGGGGAGCTGTTTTTT